This T cell receptor beta chain was captured by sequencing in a study of chemoradiotherapy in HPV16-positive cancers. Profiled with immunoSEQ multiplex PCR; TCRdb holds only in-frame clones, not every one. Of 20,000 to 25,000 clones in the sample, roughly 89% were seen once. Study observations and caveats: During treatment, candidate HPV-specific clones and E7-related motifs expanded in tumor.

In the case of this clone: Its antigen is unknown.

Trimming stripped 0 bases from V and 7 bases from J, with 6 bases between. Germline V lookup: CDR1 DFQATT, CDR2 SNEGSKA (reference sequence). The length of the CDR3 is 11 residues. Sample: blood, taken from a patient who underwent chemoradiotherapy. The source is a human donor with HPV-associated anogenital cancer. The chain couples TRBV20-1 to TRBJ1-1; no reliable D call. CDR3 loop: CSARDFREAFF. For the CDR3, the DNA is TGCAGTGCTAGAGATTTCCGTGAAGCTTTCTTT.